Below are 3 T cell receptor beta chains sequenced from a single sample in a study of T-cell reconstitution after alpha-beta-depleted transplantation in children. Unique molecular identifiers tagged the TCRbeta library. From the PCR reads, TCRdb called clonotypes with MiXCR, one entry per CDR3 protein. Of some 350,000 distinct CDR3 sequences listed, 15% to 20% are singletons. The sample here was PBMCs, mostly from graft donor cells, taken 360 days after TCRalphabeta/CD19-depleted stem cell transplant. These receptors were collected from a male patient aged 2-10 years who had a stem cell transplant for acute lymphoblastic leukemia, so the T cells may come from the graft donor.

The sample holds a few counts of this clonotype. The CDR3 sequence is CASSLEVGPQHF. DNA for the CDR3: TGTGCCAGCAGCTTAGAGGTGGGGCCCCAGCATTTT. The chain carries TRBV7-2 and TRBJ1-5, with D unresolved. Trimming took 1 base from V and 9 from J, leaving 7 bases between them. This CDR3 is 12 amino acids long. Germline CDR1 reads SGHTA; CDR2 reads FQGNSA.

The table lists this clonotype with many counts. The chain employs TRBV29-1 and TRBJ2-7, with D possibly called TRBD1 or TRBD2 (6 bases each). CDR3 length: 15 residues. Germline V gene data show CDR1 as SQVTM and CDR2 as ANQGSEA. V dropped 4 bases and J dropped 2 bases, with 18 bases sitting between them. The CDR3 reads CSVVPGGGGPYEQYF. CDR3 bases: TGCAGCGTTGTACCCGGGGGTGGGGGGCCCTACGAGCAGTACTTC.

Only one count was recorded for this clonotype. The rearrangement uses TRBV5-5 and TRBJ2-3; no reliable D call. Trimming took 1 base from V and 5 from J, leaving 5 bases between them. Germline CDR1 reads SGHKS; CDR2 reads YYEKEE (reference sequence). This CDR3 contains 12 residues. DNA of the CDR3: TGTGCCAGCAGCTTGTGGATAGATACGCAGTATTTT. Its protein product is CASSLWIDTQYF.